These 14 T cell receptor beta chains were sequenced from one sample in a study of control samples from healthy donors and cancer patients. The data were produced by immunoSEQ multiplex PCR, yet TCRdb's version contains in-frame clones alone and is incomplete. The sample has about 120,000 clones; just under 90% are singletons. The sequencing sample was made of blood. The receptors come from a man aged 25 to 40 in good health.

As regards this clone: The sample has other DNA sequences that encode this CDR3 too. The V gene is TRBV6-5, the J gene TRBJ1-1; D is perhaps TRBD1 (5 bases). V was clipped by 2 bases and J by 1 base, with 8 bases between them. The V gene's germline CDR1 is MNHEY and CDR2 SVGAGI. CDR3 length equals 14 residues. The CDR3 spells CASSYTGANTEAFF. CDR3 in DNA: TGTGCCAGCAGTTACACAGGAGCGAACACTGAAGCTTTCTTT.

The chain links TRBV2 to TRBJ1-1; D is unclear. The CDR3 is 13 residues long. Germline loops: CDR1 SNHLY, CDR2 FYNNEI. V dropped 4 bases and J dropped 1 base, with 7 bases sitting between them. The CDR3 here is CASSVAGNTEAFF. For the CDR3, the DNA is TGTGCCAGCAGTGTCGCAGGGAACACTGAAGCTTTCTTT.

About this clone: Other nucleotide sequences from this sample produce the same CDR3. The rearrangement links TRBV29-1 to TRBJ1-5; no reliable D call. Deletions cut 2 bases from V and 7 bases from J, with 12 bases between. This CDR3 is 13 amino acids long. The germline V gene has CDR1 SQVTM and CDR2 ANQGSEA. The CDR3 DNA sequence: TGCAGCGTTGAAATTTCGGTGGGGCAGCCCCAGCATTTT. The encoded protein is CSVEISVGQPQHF. Variable domain in full (rest from reference TRBV29-1 and TRBJ1-5): SAVISQKPSRDICQRGTSLTIQCQVDSQVTMMFWYRQQPGQSLTLIATANQGSEATYESGFVIDKFPISRPNLTFSTLTVSNMSPEDSSIYLCSVEISVGQPQHFGDGTRLSIL.

The V and J genes are TRBV5-1 and TRBJ2-2; a possible D gene is TRBD1 (5 bases). V dropped 0 bases and J dropped 5 bases, with 8 bases sitting between them. This CDR3 is built from 14 residues. CDR1 and CDR2 from the germline V gene are SGHRS and YFSETQ. The CDR3 is CASSLGGPTGELFF. The CDR3 DNA reads as TGCGCCAGCAGCTTGGGGGGCCCTACCGGGGAGCTGTTTTTT.

The sample holds one count of this clone. The chain is built from TRBV18 and TRBJ2-5; D might be TRBD2 (7 bases). Trimming removed 2 bases at V and 4 bases at J, with 17 bases between. The CDR3 covers 16 residues. Per the germline V gene, CDR1 is KGHSH and CDR2 is LQKENI. The CDR3 DNA sequence: TGTGCCAGCTCACCATCCTCTTCAGGGGAGGGAGAGACCCAGTACTTC. Encoded protein: CASSPSSSGEGETQYF.

The gene calls are TRBV10-3 and TRBJ1-5; tentatively, D is TRBD1 (5 bases). CDR3 length: 16 residues. Germline V lookup: CDR1 ENHRY, CDR2 SYGVKD. V lost 6 bases to trimming and J lost 1 base, with 16 bases between them. CDR3 region: CAIRPDGGTSNQPQHF. DNA for the CDR3: TGTGCCATCAGACCCGATGGGGGGACGAGCAATCAGCCCCAGCATTTT.

The chain joins TRBV2 to TRBJ2-5, with D possibly being TRBD2 (6 bases). Per the germline V gene, CDR1 is SNHLY and CDR2 is FYNNEI. V gave up 6 bases and J gave up 0 bases, with 8 bases separating them. The CDR3 is made up of 13 amino acids. CDR3 protein: CASSGSNQETQYF. CDR3 bases: TGTGCCAGCAGCGGGAGTAACCAAGAGACCCAGTACTTC.

On this clone: This may be a read error, as it is one base from a much larger clone. In the same sample, other DNA sequences code for this CDR3. The rearrangement uses TRBV14 and TRBJ1-1, with 8 bases that match TRBD1. Germline loops: CDR1 SGHDN, CDR2 FVKESK. The CDR3 length is 15 residues. V dropped 4 bases and J dropped 3; count of bases not matched to a gene: 7. CDR3 DNA: TGTGCCAGCAGCCCAAGGACAGGGTGGGACACTGAAGCTTTCTTT. It is translated as CASSPRTGWDTEAFF.

The rearrangement joins TRBV10-1 to TRBJ2-1, with no clear D. This CDR3 is 18 amino acids long. From germline, CDR1 is WNHNN and CDR2 SYGVQD (reference sequence). V shed 1 base and J shed 0 bases, with 16 bases lying between them. The CDR3 loop reads CASSEFLGGVSSYNEQFF. DNA for the CDR3: TGCGCCAGCAGTGAGTTCTTGGGTGGGGTGAGCTCCTACAATGAGCAGTTCTTC.

The chain employs TRBV29-1 and TRBJ1-6; 7 nucleotides align to TRBD1. This CDR3 comprises 13 residues. With 6 bases clipped from V and 5 bases from J, the junction kept 4 bases outside the gene matches. Germline V lookup: CDR1 SQVTM, CDR2 ANQGSEA. The CDR3 spells CSVRQGHNSPLHF. The CDR3 DNA reads TGCAGCGTCCGACAGGGCCATAATTCACCCCTCCACTTT.

This clone has a handful of counts. The CDR3 spells CASSFLAGRGASTEAFF. DNA of the CDR3: TGCGCCAGCAGCTTTTTAGCAGGGAGAGGGGCGAGCACTGAAGCTTTCTTT. The chain is built from TRBV5-1 and TRBJ1-1, with a possible D match to TRBD1 (5 bases). CDR3 length equals 17 residues. The V and J ends lost 2 bases and 4 bases respectively, with 21 bases between them. CDR1 and CDR2 from the germline V gene are SGHRS and YFSETQ.

Only one count was recorded for this clone. One junction end does not reproduce the germline sequence, and a read error may be involved. The same CDR3 is also encoded by other DNA sequences in this sample. This chain joins TRBV27 and TRBJ1-2; D is unresolved. Looked up from germline, CDR1 is MNHEY and CDR2 is SMNVEV (reference sequence). The CDR3 is 13 residues long. The DNA for the CDR3 is TGCGCCAGCAGTTATTCGGGGTTTCGTGGCTACACCTTC. Amino acids: CASSYSGFRGYTF.

Notes on this clone: Different DNA sequences within this sample yield the same CDR3. The chain combines TRBV12-3 or TRBV12-4 with TRBJ1-1; maybe TRBD1 (5 bases). The CDR3 runs to 12 residues. V lost 3 bases to trimming and J lost 4 bases, with 6 bases between them. CDR3: CASSFQGTEAFF. The CDR3 DNA reads as TGTGCCAGCAGTTTTCAGGGCACTGAAGCTTTCTTT.

This clone was picked up one time. The chain is built from TRBV18 and TRBJ2-7; a possible D gene is TRBD1 (5 bases). This CDR3 has 13 amino acids. Trimming took 5 bases from V and 5 from J, leaving 13 bases between them. Germline lookup yields CDR1 KGHSH and CDR2 LQKENI. CDR3: CASSGAGNNEQYF. The CDR3 coding sequence is TGTGCCAGCTCAGGGGCAGGAAACAACGAGCAGTACTTC.